The 5 T cell receptor beta chains below all came from one sample that was sequenced in a study of blood T cell repertoires in COVID-19 (dated by TCRdb to about 2020). Library generation was performed with the immunoSEQ multiplex PCR assay. In TCRdb, the immuneACCESS table is reduced to in-frame sequences with V and J assigned. These tables do not hold every clone; where another copy was compared, an unresolved V gene accounts for under half, and the others remain unexplained. The sample profile shows 200,000 to 300,000 clones; about 88% of them were found once. Approximately 3.7% of the sample belongs to the ten largest clones. Sequencing was carried out using peripheral blood. Every receptor here comes from a man aged 60 to 75 who had recovered from COVID-19.

The chain recombines TRBV19 with TRBJ2-3, with TRBD2 identical over 7 bases. This CDR3 region has 15 residues. Per germline, CDR1 LNHDA and CDR2 SQIVND (reference sequence). With V trimmed by 7 bases and J by 0 bases, 7 bases remained unmatched. CDR3 bases: TGTGCCAGTACCTGGGGCGGGGGAAGCACAGATACGCAGTATTTT. Encoded protein: CASTWGGGSTDTQYF.

The genes are TRBV7-3 and TRBJ2-1, with 8 bases matching TRBD2. After removal of 3 bases from V and 0 bases from J, the junction contained 4 bases not matched to a gene. Germline-derived CDR1 and CDR2 are SGHTA and FQGTGA. The CDR3 runs to 16 residues. CDR3 residues: CASSFLAGSSYNEQFF. CDR3 coding DNA: TGTGCCAGCAGCTTCTTAGCGGGGAGCTCCTACAATGAGCAGTTCTTC. Full variable domain (remainder filled in from reference TRBV7-3 and TRBJ2-1): GAGVSQTPSNKVTEKGKYVELRCDPISGHTALYWYRQSLGQGPEFLIYFQGTGAADDSGLPNDRFFAVRPEGSVSTLKIQRTERGDSAVYLCASSFLAGSSYNEQFFGPGTRLTVL.

CDR3 in amino acids: CASSLRAGGYTEAFF. For the CDR3, the DNA is TGTGCCAGCAGCTTAAGGGCAGGGGGCTATACTGAAGCTTTCTTT. The V call is TRBV7-9, the J call TRBJ1-1; 8 nucleotides match TRBD1. The CDR3 is made up of 15 amino acids. Germline CDR1 reads SEHNR; CDR2 reads FQNEAQ (reference sequence). V lost 2 bases, J lost 5 bases, and 7 bases stayed unmatched.

The chain recombines TRBV5-1 with TRBJ2-4; 8 nucleotides align to TRBD1. J lost 2 bases, V lost 4 bases, and 11 bases had no gene match. Germline loops: CDR1 SGHRS, CDR2 YFSETQ. This CDR3 has 17 amino acids. The chain's CDR3 is CASSPEDRGQTKNIQYF. DNA of the CDR3: TGCGCCAGCAGCCCTGAAGACAGGGGACAGACCAAAAACATTCAGTACTTC.

This clone was recorded once. The rearrangement uses TRBV4-1 and TRBJ1-1; the match to TRBD1 covers 8 bases. The ends lost 4 bases at V and 4 bases at J; junction bases unmatched: 8. The germline CDR1 and CDR2 sequences are MGHRA and YSYEKL. The CDR3 runs to 15 residues. This chain's CDR3 is CASSPTDRGATEAFF. CDR3 coding DNA: TGCGCCAGCAGCCCAACCGACAGGGGAGCCACTGAAGCTTTCTTT.